This is a list of T cell receptor beta chains from one sample in a study of T cell responses to AZD1222 COVID-19 vaccine. Profiling relied on immunoSEQ multiplex PCR, and the TCRdb table lists in-frame clones only, not all of them. This table has roughly 160,000 clones, over 75% appearing once. This specimen was peripheral blood, taken 28 days after the second AZD1222 dose. These TCRs come from an adult who received the AZD1222 COVID-19 vaccine. Each CDR3 is given with its conserved first and last residue. The D gene is left open where the match is weak. The size of a clone is reported for some rows only, either as once, few or many, or as a class for expanded clones.

TGTGCCAGCAGCTTGGGGGGTGAGCAGTTCTTC	CASSLGGEQFF	-	TRBV7-9	-	TRBJ2-1
TGTGCCAGCAGTTACGAGCCAGGGCAACAGCCCCAGCATTTT	CASSYEPGQQPQHF	-	TRBV6-5	-	TRBJ1-5
TGTGCCATCAGGGTGTCTCAAGGAAACACCATATATTTT	CAIRVSQGNTIYF	-	TRBV10-3	-	TRBJ1-3
TGTGCCAGCAAAAGGGCGAGATGGGACACCTACGAGCAGTACTTC	CASKRARWDTYEQYF	-	TRBV27	-	TRBJ2-7
TGTGCCAGCAGCCCCCGGGCTAGCGGGAGATACAATGAGCAGTTCTTC	CASSPRASGRYNEQFF	-	TRBV14	TRBD2	TRBJ2-1
TGTGCCAGCAGCTTATTGGACTCCTTTAATTCACCCCTCCACTTT	CASSLLDSFNSPLHF	once	TRBV7-8	-	TRBJ1-6
TGTGCCAGCAGTTTATCGATCGGGGGCTCCTATGGCTACACCTTC	CASSLSIGGSYGYTF	once	TRBV27	-	TRBJ1-2
TGCGCCAGCAGCTTGGGAGGCGAGGGTAATTCACCCCTCCACTTT	CASSLGGEGNSPLHF	-	TRBV5-1	-	TRBJ1-6
TGCGCCAGCAGCCAAGAGCGGACGGGTGGAAACACCATATATTTT	CASSQERTGGNTIYF	few	TRBV4-1	-	TRBJ1-3
TGTGCCTGGAGTGCCCAGGGGGCAGGGACCGGGGAGCTGTTTTTT	CAWSAQGAGTGELFF	once	TRBV30	TRBD1	TRBJ2-2
TGCGCCAGCAGCCAAGATTGGAGAGGGTTCGCTTTCTTT	CASSQDWRGFAFF	once	TRBV4-3	-	TRBJ1-1
TGCAGTGCCTGGGGACAGTGGGGCGAGCTCTTC	CSAWGQWGELF	-	TRBV20-1	TRBD1	TRBJ2-1
TGTGCCAGCAGCTTTTTACCGGGACAGGGGGACACCGGGGAGCTGTTTTTT	CASSFLPGQGDTGELFF	many	TRBV7-9	TRBD1	TRBJ2-2
TGCAGTGCGAGCCTTTCAGATACGCAGTATTTT	CSASLSDTQYF	-	TRBV20-1	-	TRBJ2-3
TGTGCCAGCAGCTCTGAGGGCAGAGAGGGGGAAAAACTGTTTTTT	CASSSEGREGEKLFF	-	TRBV7-9	-	TRBJ1-4
TGTGCCAGCAGCCTATTGGGCGACGAGCAGTACTTC	CASSLLGDEQYF	-	TRBV3-1/TRBV3-2	-	TRBJ2-7
TGCGCCAGCAGCTCTTTAGCGGGGGGTAGCTCTGGGGCCAACGTCCTGACTTTC	CASSSLAGGSSGANVLTF	-	TRBV5-1	TRBD2	TRBJ2-6
TGTGCCAGCAGGAACCAAAGGGGAGGCTATGGCTACACCTTC	CASRNQRGGYGYTF	once	TRBV5-6	-	TRBJ1-2
TGCGCCAGCAGCCAAGATTTGGCAGGGTGGACGAACACTGAAGCTTTCTTT	CASSQDLAGWTNTEAFF	-	TRBV4-3	-	TRBJ1-1
TGTGCCAGCTCACCACAGGGGGTTGCCGGGGAGCTGTTTTTT	CASSPQGVAGELFF	once	TRBV18	-	TRBJ2-2
TGCGCCAGCACCCGCCGGCAGGGGCAGTCACCCCTCCACTTT	CASTRRQGQSPLHF	-	TRBV5-1	-	TRBJ1-6
TGTGCCAGCACCCTTCGGGGTAGCGGGGGGGCGGTGTCCGGTGAGCAGTTCTTC	CASTLRGSGGAVSGEQFF	-	TRBV11-2	TRBD2	TRBJ2-1
TGTGCCAGCAGGGGGACAGGGTATAGTGTTGAAAAACTGTTTTTT	CASRGTGYSVEKLFF	once	TRBV6-5	TRBD1	TRBJ1-4
TGTGCCAGCAGCTTAGTCAGGGGGGGACCAAACACCGGGGAGCTGTTTTTT	CASSLVRGGPNTGELFF	-	TRBV7-8	-	TRBJ2-2
TGTGCCAGCAGGCTCGGGGTCGTCATTCAGTACTTC	CASRLGVVIQYF	-	TRBV2	-	TRBJ2-4
TGTGCCAGCAGACACAGGTTCGATGAAGCTTTCTTT	CASRHRFDEAFF	-	TRBV12-3/TRBV12-4	-	TRBJ1-1
TGTGCCAGCAGCCCTCTAGCGGGGGGGATGGAGACCCAGTACTTC	CASSPLAGGMETQYF	-	TRBV3-1/TRBV3-2	TRBD2	TRBJ2-5
TGTGCCAGCAGCCCAGGGACAGGTTTGGGCACCTTC	CASSPGTGLGTF	-	TRBV9	TRBD1	TRBJ1-2
TGTGCCAGCAGCTCACAGGTAAGGGGGACTCAGCCCCAGCATTTT	CASSSQVRGTQPQHF	-	TRBV9	-	TRBJ1-5
TGTGCCAGCAGCTCCCGGGGACGGGACAGCACAGATACGCAGTATTTT	CASSSRGRDSTDTQYF	-	TRBV4-2	-	TRBJ2-3
TGTGCCAGCAGTTTCAAGCCGGGACTAGGATTTTCCGAGCAGTACTTC	CASSFKPGLGFSEQYF	-	TRBV6-5	TRBD2	TRBJ2-7
TGTGCCAGCAGCTTGTATGAGACCCAGTACTTC	CASSLYETQYF	-	TRBV5-8	-	TRBJ2-5
TGTGCCAGCTCACCCGGGACAGGGGGAGACTATTCACCCCTCCACTTT	CASSPGTGGDYSPLHF	-	TRBV18	TRBD1	TRBJ1-6
TGTGCCAACACTCCTACGGGAATTTTAGGTGGCTACACCTTC	CANTPTGILGGYTF	-	TRBV7-8	-	TRBJ1-2
TGCGCCAGCAGGCGGGCTAACACCGGGGAGCTGTTTTTT	CASRRANTGELFF	-	TRBV10-2	-	TRBJ2-2
TGTGCCAGCAGCACCCCCCGAGGGAGACTCTACGAGCAGTACTTC	CASSTPRGRLYEQYF	few	TRBV3-1/TRBV3-2	-	TRBJ2-7
TGTGCCAGCAGCAGGACAGGGCGTGTTCAGCCCCAGCATTTT	CASSRTGRVQPQHF	-	TRBV6-5	TRBD1	TRBJ1-5
TGTGCCTGGAGTTACAATTCAGGGTTTGGAAACACCATATATTTT	CAWSYNSGFGNTIYF	-	TRBV30	-	TRBJ1-3
TGTGCCAGCAGCTTGAAGGGACAAGGCACAGATACGCAGTATTTT	CASSLKGQGTDTQYF	-	TRBV5-4	-	TRBJ2-3
TGTGCCACCAGTGACCGGACAGGAGGCTACACCTTC	CATSDRTGGYTF	-	TRBV24-1	TRBD1	TRBJ1-2
TGTGCCAGTAGTATAAAGCTACTCCAAGAGACCCAGTACTTC	CASSIKLLQETQYF	-	TRBV19	-	TRBJ2-5
TGTGCCAGCAGTTACTCGGGTCTGGGCTACACCTTC	CASSYSGLGYTF	few	TRBV6-5	-	TRBJ1-2
TGCGCCAGCAGCTTGGGGGGAAACTCTGGGGCCAACGTCCTGACTTTC	CASSLGGNSGANVLTF	-	TRBV5-1	-	TRBJ2-6
TGTGCCAGCTATGGGTTGAATGGTGGCTACACCTTC	CASYGLNGGYTF	-	TRBV27	-	TRBJ1-2
TGTGCCTGGAGCGGGTATGATCTTGCGAACACCGGGGAGCTGTTTTTT	CAWSGYDLANTGELFF	-	TRBV30	-	TRBJ2-2
TGTGCCAGCAGCCTCCTCAACCCACCGGCCGTCAATGAGCAGTTCTTC	CASSLLNPPAVNEQFF	-	TRBV7-8	-	TRBJ2-1
TGTGCCAGCTCAGAAAGACAGGGGGCGCCTGGCTACACCTTC	CASSERQGAPGYTF	few	TRBV18	TRBD1	TRBJ1-2
TGTGCCTGGAAAAGGGGGGCAGGGGCCTACGAGCAGTACTTC	CAWKRGAGAYEQYF	-	TRBV30	-	TRBJ2-7